Listed below are T cell receptor beta chains from one sample, sequenced in a study of tumor-infiltrating lymphocytes in primary liver carcinoma. TCRdb reanalysed the multiplex PCR reads using MiXCR and keeps one entry per CDR3 protein. The data show 48,000 or so distinct CDR3 sequences, 70% to 80% seen once. Sequenced sample: liver tumor tissue from sampling region 3. The receptors shown here come from a man aged 40-55 years with primary liver carcinoma and hepatitis B virus infection. Both conserved end residues are part of each CDR3.

j_call v_call cdr3_aa
TRBJ2-1 TRBV5-4 CPSTRGGTGRAADEQFF
TRBJ2-2 TRBV18 CTSSPQNTGELFF
TRBJ2-1 TRBV12-5 CASDLPQGEQFF
TRBJ2-7 TRBV28 CASSLGPGTGLGAYEQYF
TRBJ2-1 TRBV7-8 CVSSPPGGRGYNEQFF
. TRBV6-5 CASSKTRADTQHF
TRBJ2-7 TRBV28 CASGPQRGQPYEQYF
TRBJ2-4 TRBV29-1 CSVLMTGRYLGNIEYF
TRBJ1-2 TRBV10-1 CASRDSCRKTGYTF
TRBJ2-7 TRBV5-1 CASDLTSGQAYEQYF
TRBJ2-5 TRBV18 CASSPPEGAKTQYF
TRBJ2-7 TRBV29-1 CSILAGGVLGSSYERYF
TRBJ1-2 TRBV10-1 CANSNNWRKTGYTF
TRBJ1-5 TRBV30 CAWSVRGRNAGQPQHF
TRBJ1-6 TRBV10-3 CAVSHDRKGSPLHF
TRBJ2-5 TRBV10-3 CTIRTSGTQETQYF
TRBJ2-1 TRBV11-2 CASSLDIELAMGEQFF
TRBJ2-5 TRBV10-3 CAISESSSGRGWHETRYF
TRBJ2-6 TRBV6-5 CASSLWTGMKAGANVLAF
TRBJ1-6 TRBV6-5 CASSADGLNSPLHF
TRBJ2-7 TRBV20-1 CSATSGSYEQYF
TRBJ2-3 TRBV29-1 CSVNQDRLGTQYF
TRBJ2-1 TRBV6-5 CASRGLAGEYNEQFF
TRBJ1-5 TRBV4-2 CASSQDWGSNQPQHF
TRBJ2-7 TRBV11-2 CASSPSRANSYEQYF
TRBJ2-6 TRBV6-2/TRBV6-3 CASTPRRCWSSGASGANVLTF
TRBJ2-6 TRBV6-5 CASRPGYRSGADVLTF
TRBJ1-5 TRBV6-6 CASSHRVEYNYQPQHF